The rows below give T cell receptor beta chains drawn from one sample of a study of identical twins. TCRdb re-analysed the 5' RACE reads in MiXCR, keeping a single row per CDR3 protein. The profile shows some 1,700,000 distinct CDR3 sequences, around 29% of them singletons. Sequenced: cord blood. All receptors derive from a newborn girl in good health. CDR3s include the opening cysteine and the closing phenylalanine or tryptophan. A D gene is named only where the DNA matches it firmly. Clone size is not always given. Where it is, it says once, few, many or a class for expanded clones.

TRBJ2-7 | TRBV20-1 | . | . | TGCAGTGCCCATCCGGGCTCCTACGAGCAGTACTTC | CSAHPGSYEQYF
TRBJ1-6 | TRBV4-2 | . | many | TGTGCCAGCAGCCAAGATGGGGGGACGGGGAATTCACCCCTCCACTTT | CASSQDGGTGNSPLHF
TRBJ2-1 | TRBV4-2 | TRBD2 | few | TGTGCCAGCAGCCAAGTTGGCGGGCTAGCGGGAGTCAATGAGCAGTTCTTC | CASSQVGGLAGVNEQFF
TRBJ2-1 | TRBV18 | TRBD2 | . | TGTGCCAGCTCACCACCGGGACTAGCGTCGAATGAGCAGTTCTTC | CASSPPGLASNEQFF
TRBJ1-2 | TRBV11-2 | . | few | TGTGCCAACAGCCAGGGATTATTCGGCTACACCTTC | CANSQGLFGYTF
TRBJ2-1 | TRBV5-1 | . | many | TGTGCCAGCAGCTTGGGCCTCGATGAGCAGTTCTTC | CASSLGLDEQFF
TRBJ1-6 | TRBV6-5 | TRBD1 | few | TGTGCCAGCAGTTACTCGACCAGGGGGCGGCCTAATTCACCCCTCCACTTT | CASSYSTRGRPNSPLHF
TRBJ1-6 | TRBV20-1 | . | few | TGCAGTGCTAGAGACCAGGGCGGCAATTCACCCCTCCACTTT | CSARDQGGNSPLHF
TRBJ2-1 | TRBV20-1 | TRBD1 | . | TGCAGTGCTAGATCGGGACAGGGGTGGAATGAGCAGTTCTTC | CSARSGQGWNEQFF
TRBJ1-2 | TRBV20-1 | . | . | TGCAGTGCTAGAGAGCCCAGGGCAGGCGGCTACACCTTC | CSAREPRAGGYTF
TRBJ1-5 | TRBV27 | TRBD1 | . | TGTGCCAGCAGTTCGAAAGTCCCCGTACAGGGGGCGAATCAGCCCCAGCATTTT | CASSSKVPVQGANQPQHF
TRBJ2-7 | TRBV12-3/TRBV12-4 | . | . | TGTGCCAGCAGTTTAGCCACGGATTTCGCCGAGCAGTACTTC | CASSLATDFAEQYF
TRBJ2-7 | TRBV20-1 | . | few | TGCAGTGCAGCGGCTAGCGTCTCCTACGAGCAGTACTTC | CSAAASVSYEQYF
TRBJ2-7 | TRBV4-2 | . | . | TGTGCCAGCAGCCAAGCCGGGACACCCTACGAGCAGTACTTC | CASSQAGTPYEQYF
TRBJ2-7 | TRBV28 | TRBD2 | . | TGTGCCAGCAGTTTCCCTCATTTTACTAGCGACTACAATGAGCAGTACTTC | CASSFPHFTSDYNEQYF
TRBJ2-7 | TRBV25-1 | TRBD2 | few | TGTGCCAGCAGCGATAGCGGGAGGTCTCCTTACGAGCAGTACTTC | CASSDSGRSPYEQYF
TRBJ2-3 | TRBV7-2 | TRBD2 | . | TGTGCCAGCAGCCCCGGTCTACTAGCGGGATTCACAGATACGCAGTATTTT | CASSPGLLAGFTDTQYF
TRBJ1-6 | TRBV7-2 | . | few | TGTGCCAGCAGCCAAACAGCCCCGGGTTCACCCCTCCACTTT | CASSQTAPGSPLHF
TRBJ2-1 | TRBV20-1 | TRBD2 | few | TGCAGTGCCCCCACTAGCGCCTCCTACAATGAGCAGTTCTTC | CSAPTSASYNEQFF
TRBJ2-1 | TRBV4-2 | TRBD1 | . | TGTGCCAGCAGCCAAGTATTGATTAGGGACAGGGTCTACAATGAGCAGTTCTTC | CASSQVLIRDRVYNEQFF
TRBJ2-1 | TRBV7-2 | . | . | TGTGCCAGCAGCTTAGGTCTACGGACTCCCCCTTATGAGCAGTTCTTC | CASSLGLRTPPYEQFF
TRBJ1-2 | TRBV20-1 | TRBD1 | many | TGCAGTGCTGGCCGGGACAGCTATGGCTACACCTTC | CSAGRDSYGYTF
TRBJ2-5 | TRBV12-3/TRBV12-4 | . | . | TGTGCCAGCAGTCGCATCAATGAGCAGTACTTC | CASSRINEQYF
TRBJ2-7 | TRBV28 | . | few | TGTGCCAGCAGGTCCGCGGGTCCCTCCTACGAGCAGTACTTC | CASRSAGPSYEQYF
TRBJ2-2 | TRBV27 | TRBD2 | . | TGTGCCAGCAGTTTAAGCGGGGGTCGCGCTGCCACCGGGGAGCTGTTTTTT | CASSLSGGRAATGELFF
TRBJ2-1 | TRBV6-2/TRBV6-3 | TRBD2 | . | TGTGCCAGCCTATGGACTAGCGGATACAATGAGCAGTTCTTC | CASLWTSGYNEQFF
TRBJ2-1 | TRBV20-1 | . | few | TGCAGTGCTAGAGGTCTAGTTCACTACAATGAGCAGTTCTTC | CSARGLVHYNEQFF
TRBJ2-3 | TRBV20-1 | TRBD1 | . | TGCAGTGCTAACAGGGGGGACACAGATACGCAGTATTTT | CSANRGDTDTQYF
TRBJ2-2 | TRBV5-1 | TRBD2 | few | TGCGCCAGCAGCTGGACTAGCGGGAGTAGCGGCGGGGAGCTGTTTTTT | CASSWTSGSSGGELFF
TRBJ2-7 | TRBV13 | . | few | TGTGCCAGCAGCTTAAGGCCTAGCGCCTCACCCTACAATGAGCAGTACTTC | CASSLRPSASPYNEQYF
TRBJ2-7 | TRBV28 | TRBD2 | few | TGTGCCAGCAGTTCCCCTGGACTAGCGGGTACCTACGAGCAGTACTTC | CASSSPGLAGTYEQYF